These 24 T cell receptor beta chains were all obtained from the same sample, sequenced in a study of T cells expressing NK-cell markers. TCRdb reprocessed the 5' RACE reads and reports one entry per CDR3 protein, with no DNA. This table holds a few hundred thousand distinct CDR3 sequences. The source material was blood T cells: a sorted CD56 or NKG2C T cell subset, CD4+ or CD8+ T cells, or bulk PBMC T cells (not recorded which). The receptors derive from a man aged 18-70 years in good health.

V gene TRBV7-9 combines with J gene TRBJ2-7. The CDR3 spans 14 residues. Germline CDR1 reads SEHNR; CDR2 reads FQNEAQ (reference sequence). The CDR3 is CASSHNYMIYEQYF.

The chain recombines TRBV6-1 with TRBJ2-7; TCRdb selects TRBD1, and the lack of DNA leaves this call unchecked. Germline CDR1 is MNHNS and CDR2 is SASEGT. CDR3 length: 16 residues. Here the CDR3 reads CASSEGVAAGTYEQYF.

This chain links TRBV3-1 with TRBJ2-1; TCRdb reports TRBD1, a call that lacks DNA to check it against. This CDR3 has 14 residues. Germline V gives CDR1 LGHDT, CDR2 YNNKEL (reference sequence). CDR3 in amino acids: CASSQRPRADEQFF.

The chain has TRBV28 and TRBJ1-2; with no DNA, the TCRdb D assignment of TRBD1 cannot be verified. This CDR3 comprises 15 residues. The germline V gene has CDR1 MDHEN and CDR2 SYDVKM. The CDR3 loop is CASSLDRGRLYGYTF.

The CDR3 reads CSAASAPLYEQYF. The rearrangement uses TRBV20-1 and TRBJ2-7. The CDR3 extends over 13 amino acids. Per the germline V gene, CDR1 is DFQATT and CDR2 is SNEGSKA (reference sequence).

The V call is TRBV7-3, the J call TRBJ2-6; no DNA is available, so the TRBD1 call from TCRdb remains unchecked. The CDR3 runs to 18 residues. Germline V gives CDR1 SGHTA, CDR2 FQGTGA. The CDR3: CASSPLGPTVSGANVLTF.

The chain links TRBV6-2 or TRBV6-3 to TRBJ2-2; TCRdb reports TRBD1, a call that lacks DNA to check it against. The CDR3 runs to 15 residues. Germline V CDR1 and CDR2: MNHEY, SVGEGT. CDR3 region: CASSYGAVNTGELFF.

The V and J genes are TRBV5-1 and TRBJ1-5; TCRdb outputs TRBD1, but without DNA this stays unchecked. Looked up from germline, CDR1 is SGHRS and CDR2 is YFSETQ. The CDR3 length is 15 residues. CDR3 sequence reads: CASSLTDRGHQPQHF.

This CDR3 is CASSVLGLENTEAFF. The J gene is TRBJ1-1, the V gene TRBV12-3 or TRBV12-4. This CDR3 has 15 amino acids.

The chain carries TRBV9 and TRBJ1-5. This CDR3 spans 13 amino acids. Per germline, CDR1 SGDLS and CDR2 YYNGEE. This chain's CDR3 is CASSVNSASPQHF.

The chain links TRBV3-1 to TRBJ2-3; TCRdb names TRBD2, which stays unverified in the absence of DNA. Germline V gives CDR1 LGHDT, CDR2 YNNKEL (reference sequence). The CDR3 has 13 residues. The CDR3 sequence: CASSPGGLDTQYF.

The V call is TRBV15, the J call TRBJ2-7; TCRdb outputs TRBD1, but without DNA this stays unchecked. This CDR3 contains 16 residues. Germline V gives CDR1 LNHNV, CDR2 YYDKDF (reference sequence). CDR3 sequence reads: CATSRDRGGLSYEQYF. The full variable domain, in which reference TRBV15 and TRBJ2-7 provide the parts outside the CDR3, is DAMVIQNPRYQVTQFGKPVTLSCSQTLNHNVMYWYQQKSSQAPKLLFHYYDKDFNNEADTPDNFQSRRPNTSFCFLDIRSPGLGDTAMYLCATSRDRGGLSYEQYFGPGTRLTVT.

This chain's CDR3 is CASSVTSGGYNEQFF. The rearrangement joins TRBV5-5 to TRBJ2-1; the D call from TCRdb, TRBD2, cannot be confirmed without DNA. The germline V gene has CDR1 SGHKS and CDR2 YYEKEE (reference sequence). The CDR3 consists of 15 residues.

This chain connects TRBV11-2 to TRBJ1-1. The CDR3 loop spans 16 amino acids. CDR1 and CDR2 (germline): SGHAT, FQNNGV. The CDR3 loop reads CASSPGRDLVNTEAFF.

The gene calls are TRBV5-4 and TRBJ2-5. The CDR3 has 14 residues. The germline V gene has CDR1 SGHNT and CDR2 YYREEE (reference sequence). Here the CDR3 reads CASSSDDQQETQYF.

V is TRBV11-1 and J is TRBJ2-1. The CDR3 runs 12 residues. From germline, CDR1 is SGHAT and CDR2 FQDESV (reference sequence). The CDR3 is CASNKDGGEQFF.

The V gene is TRBV2, the J gene TRBJ1-2; TCRdb returns TRBD1, unconfirmable since there is no DNA. Per germline, CDR1 SNHLY and CDR2 FYNNEI. The CDR3 runs to 15 residues. CDR3 region: CASRGAGTGNYGYTF.

The chain links TRBV6-1 to TRBJ2-1; TCRdb names TRBD2, which stays unverified in the absence of DNA. The germline CDR1 and CDR2 sequences are MNHNS and SASEGT. The CDR3 totals 15 residues. This CDR3 reads CASSEGLAGYNEQFF.

V is TRBV7-9 and J is TRBJ2-1; the TCRdb call, TRBD1, lacks DNA for checking. This CDR3 has 15 residues. Germline lookup yields CDR1 SEHNR and CDR2 FQNEAQ (reference sequence). The CDR3 protein is CASSPTGGGPSEQFF.

The rearrangement links TRBV5-1 to TRBJ2-2; TCRdb selects TRBD1, and the lack of DNA leaves this call unchecked. The CDR3 totals 14 residues. Germline CDR1 and CDR2: SGHRS and YFSETQ. This CDR3 is CASSFAGGNRELFF.

The J gene is TRBJ1-5, the V gene TRBV4-2. Germline CDR1 reads LGHNA; CDR2 reads YNFKEQ. CDR3 length: 14 amino acids. The CDR3 loop reads CASSQDRNLQPQHF.

The chain employs TRBV18 and TRBJ2-5. The germline V gene encodes CDR1 KGHSH and CDR2 LQKENI. The CDR3 loop spans 15 amino acids. This chain's CDR3 is CASSPIISLKETQYF.

The chain links TRBV12-3 or TRBV12-4 to TRBJ1-1; there is no DNA to check the TCRdb D call of TRBD1. The CDR3 runs 19 residues. CDR3 sequence reads: CASSRDRGIMDIRVTEAFF.

The chain is built from TRBV11-2 and TRBJ2-7. This CDR3 is 14 amino acids long. CDR1 is SGHAT and CDR2 is FQNNGV in the germline V gene. Here the CDR3 reads CASSSSKGSYEQYF.